Listed below are T cell receptor beta chains from one sample, sequenced in a study of T cells in Graves' hyperthyroidism and ophthalmopathy. TCRdb ran MiXCR on the multiplex PCR reads and lists one entry per CDR3 protein. The table has around 200,000 distinct CDR3 sequences, around 19% seen once. The sequencing input was blood. All receptors derive from a middle-aged man with Graves' hyperthyroidism. Both conserved end residues are part of each CDR3. A D gene is named only where the DNA matches it firmly. Clone size is not always given. Where it is, it says once, few, many or a class for expanded clones.

j_call d_call clone_size v_call cdr3_aa cdr3_nt
TRBJ1-1 NA many TRBV12-3/TRBV12-4 CASSSPLRGDNTEAFF TGTGCCAGCAGCAGCCCGCTCAGGGGTGATAACACTGAAGCTTTCTTT
TRBJ1-1 NA few TRBV10-1 CASSATKTEAFF TGCGCCAGCAGCGCTACGAAAACTGAAGCTTTCTTT
TRBJ1-2 NA once TRBV6-9 CASSYSEPRDDYGYTF TGTGCCAGCAGTTACTCAGAACCCAGGGACGACTATGGCTACACCTTC
TRBJ2-5 TRBD2 NA TRBV2 CASSEEGRGGGETQYF TGTGCCAGCAGTGAAGAAGGGCGGGGGGGAGGAGAGACCCAGTACTTC
TRBJ2-1 NA few TRBV20-1 CSALDGGLIEQFF TGCAGTGCTCTGGACGGCGGTTTGATAGAGCAGTTCTTC
TRBJ2-3 TRBD2 NA TRBV9 CASSGPIAGGQDTQYF TGTGCCAGCTCCGGTCCCATAGCGGGGGGGCAAGATACGCAGTATTTT
TRBJ1-5 TRBD1 many TRBV20-1 CSATEGAIGQPQHF TGCAGCGCCACGGAGGGGGCAATTGGGCAGCCCCAGCATTTT
TRBJ2-7 NA few TRBV27 CARAGLVGTYEQYF TGTGCCAGAGCGGGTTTGGTCGGAACCTACGAGCAGTACTTC
TRBJ2-5 NA many TRBV20-1 CSANVGVAEETQYF TGCAGTGCTAACGTCGGGGTGGCAGAAGAGACCCAGTACTTC
TRBJ2-7 TRBD2 NA TRBV20-1 CSARDPASGSSYEQYF TGCAGTGCTAGAGATCCAGCTAGCGGGAGCTCCTACGAGCAGTACTTC
TRBJ2-7 NA NA TRBV7-6 CASSLAQGGWYEQYF TGTGCCAGCAGCTTAGCACAGGGTGGGTGGTACGAGCAGTACTTC
TRBJ2-7 NA many TRBV7-9 CASSRSGLLGQYF TGTGCCAGCAGTCGTAGCGGTCTCCTAGGGCAGTACTTC
TRBJ2-1 TRBD2 NA TRBV7-3 CASSPRAGEGNEQFF TGTGCCAGCAGCCCACGGGCGGGAGAGGGCAATGAGCAGTTCTTC
TRBJ2-3 NA NA TRBV7-9 CASSSGGVADAQYF TGTGCCAGCAGCTCAGGTGGGGTGGCAGATGCGCAGTATTTT
TRBJ1-1 NA few TRBV20-1 CSATTDQLGTSEAFF TGCAGTGCTACCACCGACCAGTTAGGGACCTCTGAAGCTTTCTTT
TRBJ2-5 NA many TRBV12-3/TRBV12-4 CASSLTEQETQYF TGTGCCAGCAGTTTAACAGAACAAGAGACCCAGTACTTC
TRBJ1-4 NA many TRBV9 CASSEGHGMEKLFF TGTGCCAGCAGCGAGGGACACGGAATGGAAAAACTGTTTTTT
TRBJ2-3 NA many TRBV28 CASSGPTRSTDTQYF TGTGCCAGCAGCGGACCGACTAGGAGCACAGATACGCAGTATTTT
TRBJ1-1 TRBD1 NA TRBV19 CASRSDRLNTEAFF TGTGCCAGTAGATCGGACAGGCTGAACACTGAAGCTTTCTTT
TRBJ2-1 NA many TRBV7-2 CASRVGGAVNEQFF TGTGCCAGCAGGGTAGGGGGGGCCGTCAATGAGCAGTTCTTC
TRBJ2-2 NA many TRBV11-2 CASTSNRDRSGELFF TGTGCCAGCACTTCTAACAGGGATCGATCCGGGGAGCTGTTTTTT
TRBJ1-2 NA many TRBV28 CASSRPAGYTF TGTGCCAGCAGCCGGCCGGCTGGCTACACCTTC
TRBJ2-3 NA many TRBV3-1 CASSRQTGADTQYF TGTGCCAGCAGCCGACAAACCGGGGCAGATACGCAGTATTTT